The source of this T cell receptor beta chain is a study of OX40 agonist ivuxolimab in advanced cancers. Study-level information: Males comprised 70% to 90% of the group, whose mean age was approximately 60 years (range about 20 to 79). General study points: Some of the nonresponding patients also showed low levels of normalized T-cell clonal expansion. Undetermined was the antigen specificity of the expanded peripheral T cells.

The method was immunoSEQ multiplex PCR; TCRdb's version includes in-frame clones alone and lacks a portion of them. This table holds some 15,000 clones, 91% found once. Details on this clone: Its antigen is unidentified.

CDR1 is LNHDA and CDR2 is SQIVND in the germline V gene (reference sequence). The CDR3 contains 16 residues. Trimming pared 1 base from V and 2 bases from J, leaving 15 bases between. This TCR was recovered from an adult with an advanced solid tumor such as melanoma, head and neck, liver or kidney cancer. The sequencing used CD4+ or CD8+ T cells sorted from blood, collected in a trial of the OX40 agonist ivuxolimab. The chain combines TRBV19 with TRBJ2-7; perhaps TRBD2 as D (5 bases). The CDR3 sequence: CASSIGPGNTPYEQYF. Written as DNA, the CDR3 is TGTGCCAGTAGTATAGGTCCCGGGAATACACCCTACGAGCAGTACTTC.